This T cell receptor beta chain stems from a study of T cell clones after liver transplantation. Germline CDR1 and CDR2: MNHNS and SASEGT. This CDR3 has 13 amino acids. Here immunoSEQ multiplex PCR was the method, and the copy in TCRdb shows in-frame clones only, minus some. The table lists 75,000 to 95,000 clones, approximately 87% of them singletons, with over 2.5% in the top ten. As to this clone: One end of the junction does not line up with germline, which may come from a read error.

Sequences were derived from CD4+ T cells from blood, sampled at the 22-month timepoint. The sequence derives from a human patient who received a liver transplant. Some T cells may be the graft donor's. The chain uses TRBV6-1 and TRBJ1-1; 7 bases line up with TRBD1. This CDR3 reads CASSLNRRDSEGF. In DNA form, the CDR3 reads TGTGCCAGCAGTCTAAATCGCCGGGACAGCGAGGGGTTT.